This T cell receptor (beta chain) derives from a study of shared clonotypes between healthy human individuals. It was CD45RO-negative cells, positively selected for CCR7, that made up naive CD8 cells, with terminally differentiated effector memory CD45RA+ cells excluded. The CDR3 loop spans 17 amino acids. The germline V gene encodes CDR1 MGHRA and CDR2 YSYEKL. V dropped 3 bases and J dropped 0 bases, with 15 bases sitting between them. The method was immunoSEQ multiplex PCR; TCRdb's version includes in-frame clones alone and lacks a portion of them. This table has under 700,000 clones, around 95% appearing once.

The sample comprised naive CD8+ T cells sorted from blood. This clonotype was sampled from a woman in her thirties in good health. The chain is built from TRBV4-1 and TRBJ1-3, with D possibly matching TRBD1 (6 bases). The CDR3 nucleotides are TGCGCCAGCAGCCAGGCGGCCGCAGGGGTCTCTGGAAACACCATATATTTT. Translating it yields CASSQAAAGVSGNTIYF.